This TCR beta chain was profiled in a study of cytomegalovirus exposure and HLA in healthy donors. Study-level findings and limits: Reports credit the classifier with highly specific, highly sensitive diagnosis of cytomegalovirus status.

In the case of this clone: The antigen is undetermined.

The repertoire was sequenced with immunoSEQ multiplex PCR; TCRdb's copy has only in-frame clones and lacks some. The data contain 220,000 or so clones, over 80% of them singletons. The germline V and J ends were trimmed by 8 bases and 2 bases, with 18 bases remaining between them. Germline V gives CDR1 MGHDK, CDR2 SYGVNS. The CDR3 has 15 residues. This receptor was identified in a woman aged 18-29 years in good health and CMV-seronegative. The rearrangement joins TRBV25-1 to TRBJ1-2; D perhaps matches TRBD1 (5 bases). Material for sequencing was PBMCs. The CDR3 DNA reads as TGTGCCAGCGGTGCATCGCCCGCAGGGAACTATGGCTACACCTTC. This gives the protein CASGASPAGNYGYTF.